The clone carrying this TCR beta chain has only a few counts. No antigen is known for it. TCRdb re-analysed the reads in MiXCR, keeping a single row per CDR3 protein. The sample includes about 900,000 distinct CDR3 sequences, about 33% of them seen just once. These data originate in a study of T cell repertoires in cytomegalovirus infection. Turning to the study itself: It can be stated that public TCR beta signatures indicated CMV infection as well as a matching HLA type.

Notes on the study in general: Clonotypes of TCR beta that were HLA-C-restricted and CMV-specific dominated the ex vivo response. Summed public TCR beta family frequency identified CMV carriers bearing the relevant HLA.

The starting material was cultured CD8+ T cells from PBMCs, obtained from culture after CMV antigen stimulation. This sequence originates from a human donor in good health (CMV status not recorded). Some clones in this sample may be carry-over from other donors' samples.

The CDR3 DNA reads as TGCAGTGCGTCCGGGGCCGGGGGGGGTGCAGGCACTGAAGCTTTCTTT. Encoded protein: CSASGAGGGAGTEAFF. The V call is TRBV20-1, the J call TRBJ1-1; maybe TRBD1 (5 bases). Germline V gene sequence: CDR1 DFQATT, CDR2 SNEGSKA (reference sequence). The CDR3 totals 16 residues. V was pared by 6 bases and J by 4 bases, with 24 bases between.